The 28 T cell receptor beta chains in this list originate from one sample, sequenced in a study of blood T cell repertoires in COVID-19 (dated by TCRdb to 2020 to 2021). Library generation was performed with the immunoSEQ multiplex PCR assay. TCRdb holds this immuneACCESS table with in-frame rearrangements only. Some clones are missing; in checked studies, unresolved V genes explain under half, and the rest has no known cause. The sample table records under 250,000 clones; approximately 91% of these occur just once. The ten largest make up about 0.8% of the sample. Source material: peripheral blood. These receptors were collected from a man in his thirties or forties with COVID-19, enrolled during active disease.

V is TRBV29-1 and J is TRBJ1-2, with 8 positions matching TRBD1. The CDR3 spans 16 residues. Germline V gives CDR1 SQVTM, CDR2 ANQGSEA. Germline trimming cut 2 bases from V and 2 bases from J; bases unmatched to any gene: 10. CDR3 DNA sequence: TGCAGCGTTGAATACACAGGGGGGGGAGAAAACTATGGCTACACCTTC. Protein: CSVEYTGGGENYGYTF. Using reference TRBV29-1 and TRBJ1-2 for the parts outside the CDR3, the full variable domain is SAVISQKPSRDICQRGTSLTIQCQVDSQVTMMFWYRQQPGQSLTLIATANQGSEATYESGFVIDKFPISRPNLTFSTLTVSNMSPEDSSIYLCSVEYTGGGENYGYTFGSGTRLTVV.

The chain joins TRBV19 to TRBJ1-5; D perhaps matches TRBD1 (5 bases). Germline CDR1 LNHDA, CDR2 SQIVND (reference sequence). The CDR3 sequence is 13 residues long. Trimming stripped 5 bases from V and 6 bases from J, with 11 bases between. This chain's CDR3 is CASSQSGPQPQHF. In DNA, the CDR3 is TGTGCCAGTAGTCAGTCAGGGCCTCAGCCCCAGCATTTT. The variable domain in full, with the rest retrieved from reference TRBV19 and TRBJ1-5, is DGGITQSPKYLFRKEGQNVTLSCEQNLNHDAMYWYRQDPGQGLRLIYYSQIVNDFQKGDIAEGYSVSREKKESFPLTVTSAQKNPTAFYLCASSQSGPQPQHFGDGTRLSIL.

V gene TRBV6-6 combines with J gene TRBJ1-4, with D hard to call. This CDR3 region has 14 residues. Trimming shortened V by 0 bases and J by 3 bases, and 5 bases separated the two germline ends. CDR1 MNHNY and CDR2 SVGAGI come from the germline V gene (reference sequence). For the CDR3, the DNA is TGTGCCAGCAGTTACTCCCAGTCTAATGAAAAACTGTTTTTT. Protein product: CASSYSQSNEKLFF.

As DNA, the CDR3 is TGCAGCGCAAGGCAGGGTCGGGCTGAAGCTTTCTTT. The encoded protein is CSARQGRAEAFF. This rearrangement joins TRBV29-1 to TRBJ1-1; D is perhaps TRBD1 (5 bases). Trimming cost V 7 bases and J 6 bases, with 15 bases left between them. There are 12 residues in the CDR3. Germline CDR1 reads SQVTM; CDR2 reads ANQGSEA.

This chain uses TRBV27 with TRBJ2-1, with 7 bases lining up with TRBD2. The length of the CDR3 is 15 residues. The V gene end was trimmed by 8 bases and the J gene end by 2 bases; junction bases not matched to a gene: 9. Looked up from germline, CDR1 is MNHEY and CDR2 is SMNVEV (reference sequence). This chain's CDR3 is CASSPGTNPYNEQFF. The CDR3 DNA follows: TGTGCCAGCTCTCCCGGGACTAATCCCTACAATGAGCAGTTCTTC.

CDR3 amino acids: CAISESRSGVVDQPQHF. CDR3 bases: TGTGCCATCAGTGAGTCTAGGTCAGGGGTCGTTGATCAGCCCCAGCATTTT. The gene calls are TRBV10-3 and TRBJ1-5; tentatively, D is TRBD1 (6 bases). Germline-derived CDR1 and CDR2 are ENHRY and SYGVKD. V lost 0 bases and J 5 bases, leaving 17 bases between the germline ends. The CDR3 consists of 17 residues.

The chain carries TRBV6-5 and TRBJ1-1, with TRBD1 matching over 10 bases. The CDR3 consists of 16 residues. The germline V gene has CDR1 MNHEY and CDR2 SVGAGI. V lost 3 bases to trimming and J lost 5 bases; unmatched junction nucleotides: 9. CDR3 region: CASSYMGTGVGTEAFF. In DNA form, the CDR3 reads TGTGCCAGCAGTTATATGGGGACAGGGGTGGGGACTGAAGCTTTCTTT.

This clone was recorded only once. This chain uses TRBV4-1 with TRBJ1-2; TRBD1 aligns across 10 bases. From germline, CDR1 is MGHRA and CDR2 YSYEKL. V lost 1 base to trimming and J lost 3 bases; unmatched junction nucleotides: 5. This CDR3 is built from 16 residues. The CDR3 loop reads CASSQGRTGGHYGYTF. CDR3 nucleotides: TGCGCCAGCAGCCAAGGGAGGACAGGGGGGCACTATGGCTACACCTTC.

CDR3 DNA sequence: TGCAGCGTTGAACTGGCAGGGGGTCAGCCCCAGCATTTT. It is translated as CSVELAGGQPQHF. The V call is TRBV29-1, the J call TRBJ1-5; 7 nucleotides line up with TRBD1. The germline V gene has CDR1 SQVTM and CDR2 ANQGSEA. The CDR3 has 13 residues. V shed 2 bases and J 6 bases; nucleotides not matched to a gene: 4. The whole variable domain, filled in from reference TRBV29-1 and TRBJ1-5, reads SAVISQKPSRDICQRGTSLTIQCQVDSQVTMMFWYRQQPGQSLTLIATANQGSEATYESGFVIDKFPISRPNLTFSTLTVSNMSPEDSSIYLCSVELAGGQPQHFGDGTRLSIL.

The chain links TRBV5-1 to TRBJ2-3, with 8 bases that match TRBD2. Unmatched junction bases numbered 2, after V lost 2 bases and J lost 0 bases. The CDR3 covers 15 residues. CDR1 and CDR2 (germline): SGHRS, YFSETQ. The CDR3 bases are TGCGCCAGCAGCTTTCGGGGGGGCAGCACAGATACGCAGTATTTT. It codes for CASSFRGGSTDTQYF.

This chain connects TRBV18 to TRBJ1-1; the match to TRBD1 covers 10 bases. The V segment lost 0 bases and the J segment 7 bases; nucleotides outside the gene matches: 8. The CDR3 is 16 amino acids. Germline CDR1 and CDR2: KGHSH and LQKENI. The CDR3: CASSPPTTGGVNEAFF. CDR3 DNA sequence: TGTGCCAGCTCACCACCCACGACAGGGGGCGTAAATGAAGCTTTCTTT.

V gene TRBV9 combines with J gene TRBJ1-2; 9 bases are a match to TRBD1. The germline gives CDR1 SGDLS, CDR2 YYNGEE. V dropped 5 bases and J dropped 8; count of bases not matched to a gene: 16. The CDR3 is 16 residues long. CDR3 bases: TGTGCCAGCAGTCGGGGCCAGGGACAGGGCCTTCTGGGCTACACCTTC. Translation: CASSRGQGQGLLGYTF.

The rearrangement joins TRBV5-1 to TRBJ1-6; TRBD1 matches at 9 bases. The CDR3 is made up of 16 amino acids. Germline V CDR1 and CDR2: SGHRS, YFSETQ. V shed 4 bases, J shed 5 bases, and the junction held 7 bases outside the gene matches. CDR3 nucleotide sequence: TGCGCCAGCAGCACCGGGACAGGGAGGGATAATTCACCCCTCCACTTT. It is translated as CASSTGTGRDNSPLHF.

The chain carries TRBV12-3 or TRBV12-4 and TRBJ1-2, with a weak D call TRBD1 (6 bases). V was cut by 4 bases and J by 3 bases, with 6 bases left in between. The CDR3 contains 12 residues. The DNA for the CDR3 is TGTGCCAGCAGTTCAGGGGACTATGGCTACACCTTC. It specifies CASSSGDYGYTF.

The chain employs TRBV3-1 (or the pseudogene TRBV3-2) and TRBJ1-1; a possible D gene is TRBD1 (6 bases). Germline CDR1 is LGHDT and CDR2 is YNNKEL (reference sequence). The CDR3 totals 15 residues. V was cut by 0 bases and J by 6 bases, with 14 bases left in between. The CDR3 nucleotides are TGTGCCAGCAGCCAAGATAGGCCAGGGGATTCTGAAGCTTTCTTT. Residues: CASSQDRPGDSEAFF.

The chain recombines TRBV11-3 with TRBJ1-2; TRBD1 agrees at 9 bases. Germline assignment: CDR1 SGHNT and CDR2 YENEEA. The CDR3 consists of 14 residues. J gave up 5 bases and V 8 bases, and 9 bases lay outside the gene matches. Here the CDR3 reads CASQQGARGYGYTF. The CDR3 nucleotides are TGTGCCAGCCAACAGGGGGCGCGAGGGTATGGCTACACCTTC.

This chain connects TRBV5-1 to TRBJ1-3; 11 bases align to TRBD1. V was pared by 3 bases and J by 0 bases, with 8 bases of the junction left unmatched. Per the germline V gene, CDR1 is SGHRS and CDR2 is YFSETQ. This CDR3 has 18 amino acids. The CDR3 DNA reads TGCGCCAGCAGCTCCGGCGGGACAGGGGGAGTCTCTGGAAACACCATATATTTT. Its translation is CASSSGGTGGVSGNTIYF. The full variable domain, its missing parts supplied by reference TRBV5-1 and TRBJ1-3, is KAGVTQTPRYLIKTRGQQVTLSCSPISGHRSVSWYQQTPGQGLQFLFEYFSETQRNKGNFPGRFSGRQFSNSRSEMNVSTLELGDSALYLCASSSGGTGGVSGNTIYFGEGSWLTVV.

This chain connects TRBV11-2 to TRBJ2-7; 8 bases align to TRBD2. The CDR3 length is 18 residues. From germline, CDR1 is SGHAT and CDR2 FQNNGV. Trimming removed 7 bases from V and 0 bases from J; junction bases left unmatched: 17. The CDR3 loop reads CASTMSPGGAQASYEQYF. In nucleotides, the CDR3 is TGTGCCAGCACCATGAGTCCCGGGGGGGCCCAGGCCTCCTACGAGCAGTACTTC. Drawing the rest from reference TRBV11-2 and TRBJ2-7, the complete variable domain is EAGVAQSPRYKIIEKRQSVAFWCNPISGHATLYWYQQILGQGPKLLIQFQNNGVVDDSQLPKDRFSAERLKGVDSTLKIQPAKLEDSAVYLCASTMSPGGAQASYEQYFGPGTRLTVT.

The J gene is TRBJ2-7, the V gene TRBV11-2, with 9 bases fitting TRBD1. The V segment lost 2 bases and the J segment 6 bases; nucleotides outside the gene matches: 8. This CDR3 is built from 15 residues. Germline CDR1 reads SGHAT; CDR2 reads FQNNGV. The CDR3 nucleotides are TGTGCCAGCAGCTTATCCCGGGACAGGGTGGGCGAGCAGTACTTC. It yields the protein CASSLSRDRVGEQYF.

The chain uses TRBV4-1 and TRBJ2-2; a weak D match, TRBD2 (6 bases). V was clipped by 4 bases and J by 0 bases, with 18 bases between them. Germline-derived CDR1 and CDR2 are MGHRA and YSYEKL. This CDR3 comprises 18 residues. CDR3 loop: CASSRGDRGATNTGELFF. DNA of the CDR3: TGCGCCAGCAGCCGGGGGGACCGAGGCGCGACGAACACCGGGGAGCTGTTTTTT.

This clone was seen just once. The rearrangement uses TRBV3-1 (or the pseudogene TRBV3-2) and TRBJ1-2; D is perhaps TRBD1 (5 bases). Germline lookup yields CDR1 LGHDT and CDR2 YNNKEL (reference sequence). V was pared by 0 bases and J by 2 bases, with 13 bases between. The CDR3 contains 16 residues. CDR3 residues: CASSQEGGIPNYGYTF. The DNA for the CDR3 is TGTGCCAGCAGCCAAGAGGGGGGGATTCCGAACTATGGCTACACCTTC.

The genes are TRBV6-5 and TRBJ1-1, with D possibly TRBD1 on 5 matching bases. CDR1 is MNHEY, CDR2 SVGAGI, per germline. This CDR3 is 15 amino acids long. The V gene lost 2 bases and the J gene lost 0 bases, with 10 bases spanning the gap. The CDR3 nucleotides are TGTGCCAGCAGTTACGGAGCAGGGATGAACACTGAAGCTTTCTTT. It is translated as CASSYGAGMNTEAFF.

This rearrangement joins TRBV6-5 to TRBJ1-2, with 9 bases lining up with TRBD1. The CDR3 contains 14 residues. The V and J ends lost 2 bases and 6 bases, in that order; junction bases with no gene match: 4. Germline V CDR1 and CDR2: MNHEY, SVGAGI. The CDR3 coding sequence is TGTGCCAGCAGTTACCCGGGACAGGGAGATGGCTACACCTTC. Translating it yields CASSYPGQGDGYTF.

The V and J genes are TRBV9 and TRBJ2-7; D is perhaps TRBD1 (5 bases). The V gene lost 2 bases and the J gene lost 0 bases, with 12 bases spanning the gap. The CDR3 has 15 residues. Looked up from germline, CDR1 is SGDLS and CDR2 is YYNGEE. Here the CDR3 reads CASSVNVQGSYEQYF. Written as DNA, the CDR3 is TGTGCCAGCAGCGTTAACGTTCAGGGCTCCTACGAGCAGTACTTC.

V gene TRBV7-9 combines with J gene TRBJ2-1; 14 nucleotides align to TRBD2. CDR1 and CDR2 from the germline V gene are SEHNR and FQNEAQ (reference sequence). J was trimmed by 3 bases and V by 1 base; bases with no gene match: 5. The CDR3 is made up of 18 amino acids. DNA for the CDR3: TGTGCCAGCAGCTTAGACCGACTAGCGGGGGGGAACTACAATGAGCAGTTCTTC. Translation gives CASSLDRLAGGNYNEQFF.

The J gene is TRBJ1-2, the V gene TRBV27, with D possibly TRBD1 on 5 matching bases. Germline loops: CDR1 MNHEY, CDR2 SMNVEV (reference sequence). CDR3 length: 13 residues. Trimming took off 6 bases at V and 9 bases at J, with 17 bases between the two ends. The CDR3 protein is CASRGGRGLSYTF. The CDR3 DNA sequence: TGTGCCAGCAGGGGGGGGAGGGGTTTGAGCTACACCTTC.

V usage is TRBV7-2 and J usage is TRBJ2-7, with TRBD2 identical over 9 bases. The J segment lost 3 bases and the V segment lost 5 bases, leaving 14 bases of the junction unmatched. The CDR3 covers 17 residues. Germline CDR1 and CDR2: SGHTA and FQGNSA. CDR3 bases: TGTGCCAGCAGCCCGGGGCTCCTAGCGGGGCTAATCTACGAGCAGTACTTC. Translation: CASSPGLLAGLIYEQYF.

J is TRBJ1-1 and V is TRBV6-5, with D possibly matching TRBD1 (6 bases). Trimming cost V 0 bases and J 5 bases, with 10 bases left between them. The CDR3 runs to 14 residues. Looked up from germline, CDR1 is MNHEY and CDR2 is SVGAGI. Here the CDR3 DNA reads TGTGCCAGCAGTTACTCAGGGGGTTGGACTGAAGCTTTCTTT. Translation gives CASSYSGGWTEAFF.